This T cell receptor (beta chain) was retrieved from a study of T-cell reconstitution after alpha-beta-depleted transplantation in children. The germline CDR1 and CDR2 sequences are SGHDT and YYEEEE. With 2 bases clipped from V and 4 bases from J, the junction kept 9 bases outside the gene matches. The CDR3 totals 15 residues. Unique molecular identifiers were incorporated when the TCRbeta library was constructed. TCRdb recomputed calls from the PCR reads with MiXCR, one row per CDR3 protein. This table has a few hundred thousand distinct CDR3 sequences, over 20% appearing once. This rearrangement joins TRBV5-6 to TRBJ2-7; 7 nucleotides agree with TRBD1. This sequence originates from a human donor who donated a stem cell graft to a child with acute myeloid leukemia. The source material was PBMCs from the stem cell graft donor, sampled from the stem cell graft. CDR3 amino acids: CASSFKGQVPYEQYF. Here the CDR3 DNA reads TGTGCCAGCAGCTTCAAAGGACAGGTGCCTTACGAGCAGTACTTC.